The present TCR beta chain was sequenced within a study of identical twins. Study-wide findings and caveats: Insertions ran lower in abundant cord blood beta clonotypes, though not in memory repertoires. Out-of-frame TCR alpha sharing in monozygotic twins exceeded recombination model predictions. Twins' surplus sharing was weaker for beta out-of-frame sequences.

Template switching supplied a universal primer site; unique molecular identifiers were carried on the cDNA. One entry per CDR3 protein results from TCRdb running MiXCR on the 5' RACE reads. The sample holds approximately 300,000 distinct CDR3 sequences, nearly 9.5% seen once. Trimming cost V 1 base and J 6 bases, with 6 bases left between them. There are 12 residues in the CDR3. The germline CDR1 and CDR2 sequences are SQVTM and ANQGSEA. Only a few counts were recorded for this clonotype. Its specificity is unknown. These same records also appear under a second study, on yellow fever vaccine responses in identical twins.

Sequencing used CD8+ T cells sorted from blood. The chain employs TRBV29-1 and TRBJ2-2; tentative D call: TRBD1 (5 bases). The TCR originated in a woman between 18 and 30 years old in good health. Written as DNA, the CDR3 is TGCAGCGTTGAAGGGGGCCCCGGGGAGCTGTTTTTT. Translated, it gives CSVEGGPGELFF.